What follows describes a single TCR beta chain. This sample was taken from a study of blood T cell repertoires in COVID-19. The wider study: The United States, Italy and Spain were the sources of the acute and convalescent COVID-19 samples. In each case, the material was cDNA or gDNA derived from T cells, B-cell-depleted T cells, or PBMCs.

Assay used: immunoSEQ multiplex PCR; TCRdb lists only in-frame clones, some missing. The sample comprises 250,000 or so clones, approximately 83% of which are singletons, and 3.4% rests with the top ten. The sequenced sample consisted of PBMCs or T cells enriched from blood (not recorded which). The TCR originated in a man aged 45-60 years who had recovered from COVID-19.

The CDR3 bases are TGTGCCTGGAGTTCGCCTAACAGGGTACGGACTAATGAAAAACTGTTTTTT. Protein: CAWSSPNRVRTNEKLFF. This rearrangement joins TRBV30 to TRBJ1-4; perhaps TRBD1 as D (6 bases). V lost 2 bases, J lost 2 bases, and 18 bases lay in between. Germline CDR1 reads GTSNPN; CDR2 reads SVGIG (reference sequence). The CDR3 sequence is 17 residues long.